These 24 T cell receptor beta chains originate from one sample sequenced in a study of blood T cell repertoires in COVID-19. The method was immunoSEQ multiplex PCR; TCRdb's version includes in-frame clones alone and lacks a portion of them. The sample has 90,000 to 120,000 clones; roughly 90% are singletons. Sequencing input: peripheral blood. The origin of the receptors is a man in his forties or fifties with active or convalescent COVID-19.

This clone was seen once. The chain employs TRBV5-1 and TRBJ2-7; 11 bases match TRBD2. Per germline, CDR1 SGHRS and CDR2 YFSETQ. The CDR3 has 15 residues. V lost 4 bases and J lost 1; bases outside the gene matches: 4. The CDR3 DNA reads as TGCGCCAGCAGCGTGGGACTAGCGGTTTCCTACGAGCAGTACTTC. As protein: CASSVGLAVSYEQYF.

With regard to this clone: Other DNA sequences in the same sample also yield this CDR3. This chain joins TRBV6-5 and TRBJ1-5; weak D call: TRBD1 (6 bases). Germline lookup yields CDR1 MNHEY and CDR2 SVGAGI. The CDR3 contains 14 residues. V gave up 2 bases and J gave up 5 bases, with 10 bases separating them. The CDR3 sequence is CASSYGRGDQPQHF. Here the CDR3 DNA reads TGTGCCAGCAGTTACGGCAGGGGAGATCAGCCCCAGCATTTT.

This rearrangement joins TRBV27 to TRBJ2-1, with 7 bases identical to TRBD1. V was clipped by 8 bases and J by 6 bases; unmatched bases: 13. Per germline, CDR1 MNHEY and CDR2 SMNVEV (reference sequence). The CDR3 runs to 15 residues. This chain's CDR3 is CASFSRGGLGNEQFF. The CDR3 DNA reads TGTGCCAGCTTCTCTCGAGGGGGCCTTGGCAATGAGCAGTTCTTC.

The chain is built from TRBV20-1 and TRBJ1-2; the D is unclear. Germline loops: CDR1 DFQATT, CDR2 SNEGSKA (reference sequence). The V end lost 6 bases, the J end lost 5 bases, and 10 bases lay between the germline ends. The CDR3 is made up of 11 amino acids. In DNA, the CDR3 is TGCAGTGCAACGGACTTATATGGCTACACCTTC. It yields the protein CSATDLYGYTF.

CDR3 DNA sequence: TGTGCCAGCAGTTTCGGGACAGGAGGTGGCTACACCTTC. It codes for CASSFGTGGGYTF. The chain carries TRBV27 and TRBJ1-2; TRBD1 aligns across 8 bases. CDR1 and CDR2 (germline): MNHEY, SMNVEV (reference sequence). This CDR3 has 13 residues. With 3 bases clipped from V and 7 bases from J, the junction kept 4 bases outside the gene matches.

The chain combines TRBV28 with TRBJ1-5; maybe TRBD1 (6 bases). V was shortened by 8 bases and J by 0 bases, with 8 bases between the two germline ends. The CDR3 is 13 amino acids. Germline V gene data show CDR1 as MDHEN and CDR2 as SYDVKM. CDR3: CASGQLSNQPQHF. CDR3 sequence (DNA): TGTGCCAGCGGACAGCTTAGCAATCAGCCCCAGCATTTT. Drawing the rest from reference TRBV28 and TRBJ1-5, the complete variable domain is DVKVTQSSRYLVKRTGEKVFLECVQDMDHENMFWYRQDPGLGLRLIYFSYDVKMKEKGDIPEGYSVSREKKERFSLILESASTNQTSMYLCASGQLSNQPQHFGDGTRLSIL.

The chain uses TRBV7-2 and TRBJ2-1, with D unresolved. V was trimmed by 1 base and J by 8 bases, leaving 6 bases between them. Germline-derived CDR1 and CDR2 are SGHTA and FQGNSA. CDR3 length equals 12 residues. CDR3 in amino acids: CASSLVEHEQFF. The CDR3 DNA sequence: TGTGCCAGCAGCTTAGTAGAGCATGAGCAGTTCTTC.

This clone was detected once. The chain joins TRBV18 to TRBJ1-5, with 10 bases identical to TRBD1. The CDR3 runs to 12 residues. V shed 6 bases, J shed 10 bases, and the junction held 3 bases outside the gene matches. Germline assignment: CDR1 KGHSH and CDR2 LQKENI. CDR3 protein: CASSLTGGPQHF. Here the CDR3 DNA reads TGTGCCAGCTCTCTGACAGGGGGCCCCCAGCATTTT.

The CDR3 reads CASGGTGGHEKLFF. Written as DNA, the CDR3 is TGTGCCAGTGGAGGGACAGGGGGTCATGAAAAACTGTTTTTT. The rearrangement joins TRBV19 to TRBJ1-4, with TRBD1 matching 11 bases. This CDR3 comprises 14 residues. CDR1 and CDR2 from the germline V gene are LNHDA and SQIVND (reference sequence). J gave up 6 bases and V 8 bases, and 5 bases lay outside the gene matches.

This chain joins TRBV7-6 and TRBJ2-7; 10 bases map to TRBD1. V trimming: 4 bases; J trimming: 2 bases; junction bases outside the gene matches: 8. This CDR3 spans 16 amino acids. Germline V gene data show CDR1 as SGHVS and CDR2 as FNYEAQ. Written as DNA, the CDR3 is TGTGCCAGCAGCTCTAGACAGGGGGCAGGGACCTACGAGCAGTACTTC. Protein: CASSSRQGAGTYEQYF.

This sequence joins TRBV7-2 and TRBJ1-2, with D tentatively TRBD1 (5 bases). Per the germline V gene, CDR1 is SGHTA and CDR2 is FQGNSA. V shed 5 bases and J shed 5 bases, with 15 bases lying between them. CDR3 size: 14 residues. The CDR3 sequence: CASSPQGQGYGYTF. CDR3 coding DNA: TGTGCCAGCAGCCCCCAAGGGCAGGGATATGGCTACACCTTC.

This chain connects TRBV9 to TRBJ2-3; D might be TRBD1 (6 bases). Germline CDR1 SGDLS, CDR2 YYNGEE. Deletions cut 0 bases from V and 5 bases from J, with 16 bases between. The CDR3 runs to 16 residues. The CDR3 region has the DNA TGTGCCAGCAGCGTAGGGGTAGACAGGTTAGGAGATACGCAGTATTTT. It yields the protein CASSVGVDRLGDTQYF.

The V gene is TRBV7-2, the J gene TRBJ2-7, with 8 bases aligning to TRBD1. The ends lost 5 bases at V and 0 bases at J; junction bases unmatched: 12. The CDR3 covers 17 residues. In germline, CDR1 is SGHTA, CDR2 FQGNSA. CDR3 DNA sequence: TGTGCCAGCAGCCCTCGGACAGGGATCCGGAACTCCTACGAGCAGTACTTC. It encodes CASSPRTGIRNSYEQYF.

The V gene is TRBV25-1, the J gene TRBJ1-6, with 7 bases that match TRBD1. This CDR3 region has 14 residues. With 7 bases clipped from V and 7 bases from J, the junction kept 7 bases outside the gene matches. CDR1 and CDR2 (germline): MGHDK, SYGVNS. The CDR3 sequence: CASTDGQANSPLHF. The CDR3 coding sequence is TGTGCCAGCACGGATGGACAGGCAAATTCACCCCTCCACTTT.

The chain links TRBV24-1 to TRBJ2-3; 8 bases match TRBD2. J was trimmed by 3 bases and V by 4 bases; bases with no gene match: 11. Per germline, CDR1 KGHDR and CDR2 SFDVKD. The CDR3 is 17 amino acids. Here the CDR3 reads CATSDPMGSGSTDTQYF. CDR3 DNA: TGTGCCACCAGTGACCCGATGGGGAGCGGGAGTACAGATACGCAGTATTTT.

The chain recombines TRBV7-2 with TRBJ2-7, with 13 positions matching TRBD2. This CDR3 has 15 residues. CDR1 is SGHTA, CDR2 FQGNSA, per germline. Losses at the gene ends were 5 bases for V and 5 bases for J; bases not matched to a gene: 6. CDR3 in DNA: TGTGCCAGCAGCCTCCGACTAGCGGGAGGTAACGAGCAGTACTTC. The encoded protein is CASSLRLAGGNEQYF.

The rearrangement joins TRBV18 to TRBJ2-5, with D possibly being TRBD1 (6 bases). This CDR3 comprises 17 residues. The V gene lost 0 bases and the J gene lost 0 bases, with 14 bases spanning the gap. From germline, CDR1 is KGHSH and CDR2 LQKENI. The CDR3 DNA reads as TGTGCCAGCTCACCACCCCAGGGGCTCCACCACCAAGAGACCCAGTACTTC. It yields the protein CASSPPQGLHHQETQYF.

The chain carries TRBV5-1 and TRBJ2-7; TRBD2 matches at 8 bases. The length of the CDR3 is 14 residues. CDR1 is SGHRS and CDR2 is YFSETQ in the germline V gene. The J segment lost 10 bases and the V segment lost 0 bases, leaving 9 bases of the junction unmatched. The DNA of the CDR3 is TGCGCCAGCAGCTTGGTGGGTAGCGGGGAGAGACAGTACTTC. It translates to CASSLVGSGERQYF.

The chain is built from TRBV24-1 and TRBJ1-1, with TRBD1 matching 7 bases. J lost 1 base, V lost 4 bases, and 5 bases had no gene match. Germline-derived CDR1 and CDR2 are KGHDR and SFDVKD. This CDR3 contains 15 residues. The CDR3 protein is CATSDATGKNTEAFF. In DNA, the CDR3 is TGTGCCACCAGTGACGCGACAGGGAAGAACACTGAAGCTTTCTTT.

V gene TRBV27 combines with J gene TRBJ2-5, with 10 positions matching TRBD2. Germline V gene sequence: CDR1 MNHEY, CDR2 SMNVEV (reference sequence). This CDR3 has 15 residues. The V gene end was trimmed by 2 bases and the J gene end by 2 bases; junction bases not matched to a gene: 2. CDR3 nucleotide sequence: TGTGCCAGCAGTTTAGGACTAGCGGTTCAAGAGACCCAGTACTTC. Translating gives CASSLGLAVQETQYF.

The J gene is TRBJ2-5, the V gene TRBV6-5; a weak D match, TRBD2 (5 bases). The CDR3 covers 14 residues. The V end was cut by 7 bases, the J end by 2 bases, with 14 bases between. CDR1 and CDR2 (germline): MNHEY, SVGAGI. The CDR3 spells CASNPTGYQETQYF. CDR3 in DNA: TGTGCCAGCAACCCGACGGGGTATCAAGAGACCCAGTACTTC.

The chain recombines TRBV7-9 with TRBJ1-5; 10 bases fit TRBD1. Germline V gives CDR1 SEHNR, CDR2 FQNEAQ (reference sequence). V gave up 1 base and J gave up 4 bases; unmatched junction bases: 1. The CDR3 spans 15 residues. The CDR3 loop reads CASSLGGQGNQPQHF. CDR3 in DNA: TGTGCCAGCAGCTTAGGGGGACAGGGGAATCAGCCCCAGCATTTT.

The CDR3 region is CASSDPTKGPAGVSDTQYF. DNA of the CDR3: TGTGCCAGCAGCGACCCTACAAAAGGGCCAGCGGGAGTCTCGGATACGCAGTATTTT. This chain joins TRBV21-1 and TRBJ2-3; the D segment call TRBD2 is taken from the table without a DNA check. TRBV21-1 is tagged as a pseudogene. The CDR3 is made up of 19 amino acids.

The chain has TRBV6-1 and TRBJ1-2, with D hard to call. Germline CDR1 is MNHNS and CDR2 is SASEGT. The V gene lost 2 bases and the J gene lost 2 bases, with 6 bases spanning the gap. The CDR3 spans 13 residues. The CDR3 region is CASSELKNYGYTF. The CDR3 coding sequence is TGTGCCAGCAGTGAATTAAAAAACTATGGCTACACCTTC.